This entry lists 32 T cell receptor beta chains sequenced from one sample in a study of identifying expanded T cells in peripheral blood. Sequencing was performed with immunoSEQ multiplex PCR; in TCRdb, only in-frame clones are kept and a portion is missing. Of 70,000 to 95,000 clones listed, about 90% are singletons. The sample taken for sequencing was blood. The receptors were sampled from a person between 18 and 75 years old in good health.

The V call is TRBV5-1, the J call TRBJ1-4; 8 positions match TRBD1. The length of the CDR3 is 14 residues. Germline values: CDR1 SGHRS, CDR2 YFSETQ. With V trimmed by 4 bases and J by 8 bases, 7 bases remained unmatched. CDR3 in DNA: TGCGCCAGCAGCCGGGACAGGCTCGGGGAAAAACTGTTTTTT. Its translation is CASSRDRLGEKLFF.

V usage is TRBV29-1 and J usage is TRBJ1-1, with D perhaps TRBD1 (6 bases). V was trimmed by 3 bases and J by 3 bases, leaving 8 bases between them. This CDR3 comprises 12 residues. Germline V gene sequence: CDR1 SQVTM, CDR2 ANQGSEA. The CDR3 loop is CSVDPGDTEAFF. The CDR3 nucleotides read TGCAGCGTTGACCCAGGGGACACTGAAGCTTTCTTT.

The rearrangement joins TRBV6-1 to TRBJ1-4; D is possibly TRBD1 (5 bases). The CDR3 loop spans 15 amino acids. V shed 6 bases and J shed 3 bases, with 14 bases lying between them. Germline CDR1 and CDR2: MNHNS and SASEGT. CDR3 amino acids: CASSEVGGANEKLFF. DNA for the CDR3: TGTGCCAGCAGCGAGGTGGGGGGGGCTAATGAAAAACTGTTTTTT.

The rearrangement links TRBV28 to TRBJ2-2; no reliable D call. V was shortened by 0 bases and J by 1 base, with 6 bases between the two germline ends. The germline CDR1 and CDR2 sequences are MDHEN and SYDVKM. CDR3 length: 15 residues. CDR3 DNA: TGTGCCAGCAGTTTATGGGGCGTGAACACCGGGGAGCTGTTTTTT. Amino acid sequence: CASSLWGVNTGELFF.

This rearrangement joins TRBV5-4 to TRBJ1-1; tentative D call: TRBD1 (6 bases). Germline-derived CDR1 and CDR2 are SGHNT and YYREEE (reference sequence). The CDR3 sequence is 15 residues long. V lost 3 bases to trimming and J lost 4 bases, with 16 bases between them. CDR3 residues: CASSWGQGRSTEAFF. CDR3 in DNA: TGTGCCAGCAGCTGGGGGCAGGGGAGGAGCACTGAAGCTTTCTTT.

The rearrangement links TRBV2 to TRBJ2-2; 12 positions match TRBD1. The V gene's germline CDR1 is SNHLY and CDR2 FYNNEI. V lost 5 bases and J lost 2; bases outside the gene matches: 6. This CDR3 spans 17 amino acids. CDR3 sequence (DNA): TGTGCCAGCAGTACCGGGACAGGGGGCCTTAACACCGGGGAGCTGTTTTTT. Protein: CASSTGTGGLNTGELFF. Together with reference TRBV2 and TRBJ2-2, the CDR3 gives the full variable domain: EPEVTQTPSHQVTQMGQEVILRCVPISNHLYFYWYRQILGQKVEFLVSFYNNEISEKSEIFDDQFSVERPDGSNFTLKIRSTKLEDSAMYFCASSTGTGGLNTGELFFGEGSRLTVL.

The gene calls are TRBV27 and TRBJ1-1, with D possibly matching TRBD1 (5 bases). CDR1 and CDR2 (germline): MNHEY, SMNVEV (reference sequence). Trimming removed 2 bases from V and 3 bases from J, with 10 bases in between. The CDR3 sequence is 14 residues long. The CDR3 bases are TGTGCCAGCAGTTTAGACCCAGGGTACACTGAAGCTTTCTTT. This codes for CASSLDPGYTEAFF.

Details on this clone: The identical CDR3 is also encoded by other nucleotide sequences in the sample. The chain has TRBV29-1 and TRBJ2-2; 7 bases are shared with TRBD2. The CDR3 is 15 amino acids. J lost 0 bases, V lost 5 bases, and 6 bases had no gene match. The V gene's germline CDR1 is SQVTM and CDR2 ANQGSEA. CDR3 residues: CSVPGLAANTGELFF. The DNA for the CDR3 is TGCAGCGTTCCTGGGCTAGCGGCGAACACCGGGGAGCTGTTTTTT.

The rearrangement uses TRBV5-1 and TRBJ1-2; D is unclear. Germline V gives CDR1 SGHRS, CDR2 YFSETQ. CDR3 length: 13 residues. V was pared by 2 bases and J by 5 bases, with 10 bases between. The CDR3 sequence is CASSFQESYGYTF. The CDR3 DNA reads TGCGCCAGCAGCTTCCAGGAGAGTTATGGCTACACCTTC.

The rearrangement links TRBV27 to TRBJ1-4; D ambiguous. Trimming took 1 base from V and 2 from J, leaving 2 bases between them. Germline CDR1 reads MNHEY; CDR2 reads SMNVEV (reference sequence). The CDR3 loop spans 13 amino acids. CDR3: CASSLYTNEKLFF. The CDR3 DNA reads TGTGCCAGCAGTTTATACACTAATGAAAAACTGTTTTTT.

This chain uses TRBV28 with TRBJ1-2, with 8 bases identical to TRBD1. The CDR3 is made up of 14 amino acids. V lost 6 bases to trimming and J lost 8 bases; unmatched junction nucleotides: 11. The germline V gene encodes CDR1 MDHEN and CDR2 SYDVKM. The CDR3 coding sequence is TGTGCCAGCAGCCCGGGACAGGTCCGCTGGGGCTACACCTTC. This translates into CASSPGQVRWGYTF.

The chain couples TRBV4-1 to TRBJ2-7; TRBD1 aligns across 12 bases. The CDR3 covers 15 residues. V lost 5 bases to trimming and J lost 5 bases; unmatched junction nucleotides: 7. Per germline, CDR1 MGHRA and CDR2 YSYEKL. The CDR3 nucleotides read TGCGCCAGCAGCGACCGGGACAGGGGGCTGAACGAGCAGTACTTC. Translation gives CASSDRDRGLNEQYF.

The CDR3 DNA reads TGTGCCAGCAGTATCACAGGGGGTCCGTACGAGCAGTACTTC. Protein sequence: CASSITGGPYEQYF. The chain combines TRBV27 with TRBJ2-7; 8 nucleotides line up with TRBD1. V lost 5 bases, J lost 4 bases, and 7 bases stayed unmatched. Germline V lookup: CDR1 MNHEY, CDR2 SMNVEV (reference sequence). This CDR3 is built from 14 residues.

V usage is TRBV6-1 and J usage is TRBJ2-1; 10 bases agree with TRBD2. This CDR3 has 12 amino acids. Trimming removed 8 bases from V and 8 bases from J; junction bases left unmatched: 3. CDR1 and CDR2 (germline): MNHNS, SASEGT. As DNA, the CDR3 is TGTGCCAGCTGGCTAGCGGGGGATGAGCAGTTCTTC. Protein product: CASWLAGDEQFF.

The CDR3 DNA reads as TGCGCCAGCAGCCAAGAGGCAATTAGGGGTGAAGCTTTCTTT. Amino acid sequence: CASSQEAIRGEAFF. V gene TRBV4-3 combines with J gene TRBJ1-1; weak D call: TRBD1 (5 bases). Germline-derived CDR1 and CDR2 are LGHNA and YSLEER. CDR3 length: 14 residues. Trimming took off 0 bases at V and 7 bases at J, with 12 bases between the two ends.

This chain connects TRBV7-9 to TRBJ1-4; the D is unclear. The CDR3 consists of 14 residues. The germline CDR1 and CDR2 sequences are SEHNR and FQNEAQ (reference sequence). Trimming pared 1 base from V and 5 bases from J, leaving 8 bases between. CDR3 in amino acids: CASSLVQQNEKLFF. The CDR3 coding sequence is TGTGCCAGCAGCTTAGTTCAGCAGAATGAAAAACTGTTTTTT.

The chain combines TRBV7-9 with TRBJ2-1; TRBD1 matches at 8 bases. The length of the CDR3 is 15 residues. V shed 3 bases and J 6 bases; nucleotides not matched to a gene: 7. Germline lookup yields CDR1 SEHNR and CDR2 FQNEAQ (reference sequence). DNA for the CDR3: TGTGCCAGCAGCTTGGGAGGCGACAGGGGCAATGAGCAGTTCTTC. It encodes CASSLGGDRGNEQFF.

This sequence joins TRBV7-8 and TRBJ1-4; tentative D call: TRBD1 (6 bases). This CDR3 contains 16 residues. V lost 5 bases, J lost 7 bases, and 20 bases lay in between. The germline gives CDR1 SGHVS, CDR2 FQNEAQ. CDR3 sequence (DNA): TGTGCCAGCAGCGGATACTTGGGCAGGGGTGGTGAAAAACTGTTTTTT. This gives the protein CASSGYLGRGGEKLFF.

The rearrangement joins TRBV7-2 to TRBJ2-7; no definite D call. Germline V lookup: CDR1 SGHTA, CDR2 FQGNSA. There are 15 residues in the CDR3. V dropped 1 base and J dropped 5 bases, with 15 bases sitting between them. CDR3 sequence reads: CASSLESFPSHEQYF. The CDR3 nucleotides are TGTGCCAGCAGCTTAGAAAGTTTCCCGTCTCACGAGCAGTACTTC.

V usage is TRBV27 and J usage is TRBJ2-1; 8 bases map to TRBD1. Germline V gene lookup returns CDR1 MNHEY and CDR2 SMNVEV (reference sequence). The CDR3 is made up of 17 amino acids. The J segment lost 9 bases and the V segment lost 3 bases, leaving 16 bases of the junction unmatched. The CDR3 DNA is TGTGCCAGCAGTTTGGTAGGCGGGACAGGCCCGAATGCTGAGCAGTTCTTC. Translated, it gives CASSLVGGTGPNAEQFF.

This rearrangement joins TRBV10-1 to TRBJ2-2, with 7 positions matching TRBD1. The V gene end was trimmed by 5 bases and the J gene end by 0 bases; junction bases not matched to a gene: 3. Germline CDR1 WNHNN, CDR2 SYGVQD (reference sequence). The CDR3 has 15 amino acids. The CDR3 is CASSFTGANTGELFF. The DNA for the CDR3 is TGCGCCAGCAGTTTTACAGGGGCGAACACCGGGGAGCTGTTTTTT.

There are a few counts of this clone. The rearrangement links TRBV11-2 to TRBJ2-2; D call uncertain. The germline CDR1 and CDR2 sequences are SGHAT and FQNNGV. V was shortened by 5 bases and J by 2 bases, with 9 bases between the two germline ends. The length of the CDR3 is 14 residues. The CDR3 loop is CASSQRVNTGELFF. In DNA, the CDR3 is TGTGCCAGCAGCCAGAGAGTCAACACCGGGGAGCTGTTTTTT.

This clone was picked up one time. V gene TRBV30 combines with J gene TRBJ1-6; D is possibly TRBD1 (6 bases). The CDR3 consists of 13 residues. The V end was cut by 8 bases, the J end by 7 bases, with 15 bases between. Germline V gives CDR1 GTSNPN, CDR2 SVGIG (reference sequence). The CDR3, as DNA: TGTGCCAGACGGGGGGCCGTCAATTCACCCCTCCACTTT. Translating it yields CARRGAVNSPLHF.

The J gene is TRBJ2-7, the V gene TRBV19; D not certain. Germline V CDR1 and CDR2: LNHDA, SQIVND (reference sequence). The CDR3 consists of 12 residues. The V end lost 7 bases, the J end lost 2 bases, and 9 bases lay between the germline ends. CDR3 coding DNA: TGTGCCAGTAAAGGCAGGCCCTACGAGCAGTACTTC. This encodes CASKGRPYEQYF.

V usage is TRBV7-8 and J usage is TRBJ1-4; tentative D call: TRBD1 (6 bases). Germline values: CDR1 SGHVS, CDR2 FQNEAQ. The CDR3 extends over 16 amino acids. Trimming left V 4 bases short and J 5 bases short, with 17 bases between. CDR3 nucleotides: TGTGCCAGCAGCTCATCCTTAGGGGGGATGAATGAAAAACTGTTTTTT. Amino acid sequence: CASSSSLGGMNEKLFF.

This clone was seen a few times. The J gene is TRBJ1-5, the V gene TRBV27; D uncertain. Per germline, CDR1 MNHEY and CDR2 SMNVEV (reference sequence). This CDR3 spans 12 amino acids. V lost 5 bases and J 4 bases, leaving 6 bases between the germline ends. The CDR3 region has the DNA TGTGCCAGCAGTGAGACGAATCAGCCCCAGCATTTT. Translating it yields CASSETNQPQHF.

The V and J genes are TRBV10-3 and TRBJ2-2; TRBD2 matches 9 bases. Per the germline V gene, CDR1 is ENHRY and CDR2 is SYGVKD. The trim removed 11 bases at V and 5 bases at J, leaving 15 bases unmatched. CDR3 size: 16 residues. CDR3 bases: TGTGCCGTCCCTGTAGGCGGGGGGGCCGGAACCGGGGAGCTGTTTTTT. This translates into CAVPVGGGAGTGELFF.

The rearrangement joins TRBV21-1 to TRBJ2-7; the table's D call of TRBD1 was not tested on the DNA. TRBV21-1 is a pseudogene segment. The CDR3 contains 14 residues. The CDR3 coding sequence is TGTGCCAGCAGCAAAGTGTGCAGGCATTACGAGCAGTACTTC. It specifies CASSKVCRHYEQYF.

This chain uses TRBV7-9 with TRBJ2-5, with D possibly matching TRBD1 (5 bases). CDR1 and CDR2 from the germline V gene are SEHNR and FQNEAQ (reference sequence). The CDR3 runs 12 residues. Trimming removed 6 bases from V and 5 bases from J, with 10 bases in between. CDR3 bases: TGTGCCAGCAGGATCCAGGGCGAGACCCAGTACTTC. Translating gives CASRIQGETQYF.

The chain couples TRBV19 to TRBJ1-5; maybe TRBD1 (5 bases). The CDR3 extends over 15 amino acids. CDR1 and CDR2 (germline): LNHDA, SQIVND (reference sequence). Deletions cut 1 base from V and 6 bases from J, with 13 bases between. CDR3: CASSIGNGGAQPQHF. The CDR3 nucleotides read TGTGCCAGTAGTATAGGAAATGGAGGGGCTCAGCCCCAGCATTTT.

This rearrangement joins TRBV18 to TRBJ2-1, with 10 bases lining up with TRBD2. CDR1 KGHSH and CDR2 LQKENI come from the germline V gene. This CDR3 spans 16 amino acids. The trim removed 4 bases at V and 5 bases at J, leaving 8 bases unmatched. The CDR3 DNA follows: TGTGCCAGCTCACTGGCTAGCGGGAGTGCAGACAATGAGCAGTTCTTC. Protein sequence: CASSLASGSADNEQFF. The full variable domain, rest sourced from reference TRBV18 and TRBJ2-1, is NAGVMQNPRHLVRRRGQEARLRCSPMKGHSHVYWYRQLPEEGLKFMVYLQKENIIDESGMPKERFSAEFPKEGPSILRIQQVVRGDSAAYFCASSLASGSADNEQFFGPGTRLTVL.

The rearrangement uses TRBV14 and TRBJ2-5, with D maybe TRBD2 (5 bases). The CDR3 extends over 17 amino acids. Trimming took 2 bases from V and 2 from J, leaving 18 bases between them. CDR1 is SGHDN and CDR2 is FVKESK in the germline V gene. The CDR3 bases are TGTGCCAGCAGCCAACCTGGAGGCCCCCGTGGGCAAGAGACCCAGTACTTC. Amino acid sequence: CASSQPGGPRGQETQYF. Variable domain in full (rest from reference TRBV14 and TRBJ2-5): EAGVTQFPSHSVIEKGQTVTLRCDPISGHDNLYWYRRVMGKEIKFLLHFVKESKQDESGMPNNRFLAERTGGTYSTLKVQPAELEDSGVYFCASSQPGGPRGQETQYFGPGTRLLVL.